The 13 T cell receptor beta chains reported below all come from one sample, sequenced in a study of CD8+ T cells in alopecia areata. Following RNA extraction, reverse transcription yielded cDNA that acted as the sequencing template. Assay used: immunoSEQ multiplex PCR; TCRdb lists only in-frame clones, some missing. The sample has 80,000 to 100,000 clones; roughly two fifths are singletons. Sequencing was carried out using CD4+ T cells sorted from blood. Receptors originate from a human donor with alopecia areata.

The CDR3 region is CASSPDRRQPQHF. The CDR3 bases are TGTGCCAGCTCACCAGACAGGAGGCAGCCCCAGCATTTT. The gene calls are TRBV18 and TRBJ1-5; a weak D match, TRBD1 (6 bases). Germline V CDR1 and CDR2: KGHSH, LQKENI. V was trimmed by 2 bases and J by 7 bases, leaving 9 bases between them. CDR3 length: 13 residues.

The chain joins TRBV29-1 to TRBJ2-3; TRBD2 aligns across 10 bases. With V trimmed by 3 bases and J by 1 base, 4 bases remained unmatched. Germline assignment: CDR1 SQVTM and CDR2 ANQGSEA. The CDR3 has 15 amino acids. CDR3 loop: CSVDPSGSGTDTQYF. The CDR3 region has the DNA TGCAGCGTTGACCCTAGCGGGAGCGGCACAGATACGCAGTATTTT.

The chain carries TRBV14 and TRBJ2-7; D remains unclear. The CDR3 runs to 14 residues. Deletions cut 4 bases from V and 3 bases from J, with 13 bases between. Germline lookup yields CDR1 SGHDN and CDR2 FVKESK. The DNA for the CDR3 is TGTGCCAGCAGCCTGGAGCAGCTAATCTACGAGCAGTACTTC. This sequence encodes CASSLEQLIYEQYF. Combining the CDR3 with reference TRBV14 and TRBJ2-7 gives the whole variable domain EAGVTQFPSHSVIEKGQTVTLRCDPISGHDNLYWYRRVMGKEIKFLLHFVKESKQDESGMPNNRFLAERTGGTYSTLKVQPAELEDSGVYFCASSLEQLIYEQYFGPGTRLTVT.

J is TRBJ2-1 and V is TRBV19; 8 bases agree with TRBD1. The CDR3 spans 12 residues. The germline V gene has CDR1 LNHDA and CDR2 SQIVND (reference sequence). V gave up 5 bases and J gave up 10 bases; unmatched junction bases: 4. CDR3 nucleotides: TGTGCCAGTAGTGGACAGGGCGGCGAGCAGTTCTTC. This codes for CASSGQGGEQFF.

The V gene is TRBV7-2, the J gene TRBJ1-1; D call uncertain. The V end lost 3 bases, the J end lost 10 bases, and 15 bases lay between the germline ends. Germline values: CDR1 SGHTA, CDR2 FQGNSA. This CDR3 comprises 13 residues. This chain's CDR3 is CASSFARNPLAFF. As DNA, the CDR3 is TGTGCCAGCAGCTTCGCCAGAAACCCTTTAGCTTTCTTT.

The chain is built from TRBV5-1 and TRBJ2-1, with TRBD2 matching 7 bases. Germline V gene lookup returns CDR1 SGHRS and CDR2 YFSETQ. The CDR3 length is 18 residues. V was clipped by 4 bases and J by 0 bases; unmatched bases: 13. The CDR3 nucleotides are TGCGCCAGCAGCAAATCCTCTAGCGGTCTGAGCTCCTACAATGAGCAGTTCTTC. Encoded protein: CASSKSSSGLSSYNEQFF.

The chain uses TRBV30 and TRBJ1-5, with D unclear. V was clipped by 5 bases and J by 0 bases, with 14 bases between them. Germline lookup yields CDR1 GTSNPN and CDR2 SVGIG (reference sequence). This CDR3 contains 15 residues. The CDR3 DNA follows: TGTGCCTGGGCCCTAAATTGGGGTAGCAATCAGCCCCAGCATTTT. Translated, it gives CAWALNWGSNQPQHF.

The rearrangement links TRBV5-1 to TRBJ2-1, with D possibly being TRBD1 or TRBD2 (6 bases each). V lost 0 bases to trimming and J lost 3 bases, with 13 bases between them. Germline assignment: CDR1 SGHRS and CDR2 YFSETQ. CDR3 length: 16 residues. Here the CDR3 reads CASSLEPRGGYNEQFF. CDR3 nucleotide sequence: TGCGCCAGCAGCTTGGAGCCCAGGGGAGGCTACAATGAGCAGTTCTTC.

The table lists this clone with a few counts. The chain recombines TRBV7-2 with TRBJ2-3; no definite D call. Germline assignment: CDR1 SGHTA and CDR2 FQGNSA. The CDR3 is made up of 16 amino acids. Trimming cost V 1 base and J 2 bases, with 13 bases left between them. CDR3 DNA: TGTGCCAGCAGCTTAGTCAGTCAGGACCCCACAGATACGCAGTATTTT. It codes for CASSLVSQDPTDTQYF.

The J gene is TRBJ2-7, the V gene TRBV28; D unclear. CDR1 MDHEN and CDR2 SYDVKM come from the germline V gene. CDR3 length: 13 amino acids. Trimming cost V 5 bases and J 3 bases, with 11 bases left between them. The CDR3: CASSPTTNYEQYF. The CDR3 DNA follows: TGTGCCAGCAGTCCAACGACAAACTACGAGCAGTACTTC.

V usage is TRBV18 and J usage is TRBJ2-7, with TRBD1 identical over 7 bases. There are 14 residues in the CDR3. With V trimmed by 0 bases and J by 1 base, 0 bases remained unmatched. Looked up from germline, CDR1 is KGHSH and CDR2 is LQKENI. The CDR3 DNA sequence: TGTGCCAGCTCACCACCGACAGGGTCCTACGAGCAGTACTTC. Its translation is CASSPPTGSYEQYF.

This clone was seen only a few times. The chain uses TRBV7-2 and TRBJ1-1; 9 positions agree with TRBD1. CDR1 is SGHTA, CDR2 FQGNSA, per germline. This CDR3 region has 14 residues. V lost 5 bases, J lost 3 bases, and 4 bases stayed unmatched. Here the CDR3 reads CASSGTGGDTEAFF. DNA of the CDR3: TGTGCCAGCAGCGGAACAGGGGGCGACACTGAAGCTTTCTTT.

The table lists this clone with a count of one. The chain combines TRBV2 with TRBJ2-7, with D possibly TRBD1 on 6 matching bases. The CDR3 covers 13 residues. V was trimmed by 6 bases and J by 5 bases, leaving 14 bases between them. CDR1 SNHLY and CDR2 FYNNEI come from the germline V gene. The CDR3: CASRRTEVNEQYF. As DNA, the CDR3 is TGTGCCAGCAGGAGGACAGAAGTTAACGAGCAGTACTTC.